This is a list of T cell receptor beta chains from one sample in a study of cytomegalovirus exposure and HLA in healthy donors. TCRdb's copy holds only in-frame clones and misses some; the assay was immunoSEQ multiplex PCR. The sample records 55,000 to 80,000 clones, roughly four fifths being singletons. Sequencing used PBMCs. Receptors were obtained from a man younger than 35 in good health and CMV-seronegative. The CDR3 runs from the conserved cysteine through the conserved F or W. A D gene is named only where the DNA matches it firmly. Only part of the rows carry a size: once, few, many, or a class if the clone is expanded.

V: TRBV9; J: TRBJ2-2; size: .; D: TRBD1; DNA: TGTGCCAGCAGCTCGGGACAGGGAAGGGGGGAGCTGTTTTTT; CDR3: CASSSGQGRGELFF
V: TRBV27; J: TRBJ1-4; size: .; D: .; DNA: TGTGCCAGCAGTTTATATGGCGGGACGGAAAAACTGTTTTTT; CDR3: CASSLYGGTEKLFF
V: TRBV7-8; J: TRBJ2-7; size: .; D: TRBD2; DNA: TGTGCCAGCAGTTACGGGGGGATCTCCTACGAGCAGTACTTC; CDR3: CASSYGGISYEQYF
V: TRBV28; J: TRBJ1-2; size: .; D: .; DNA: TGTGCCAGCAGTTTAACCCCTTCGCCGAGCAATGGCTACACCTTC; CDR3: CASSLTPSPSNGYTF
V: TRBV27; J: TRBJ1-1; size: .; D: TRBD1; DNA: TGTGCCAGCAGTAAAAAGAGGGACAGGAGGAACACTGAAGCTTTCTTT; CDR3: CASSKKRDRRNTEAFF
V: TRBV18; J: TRBJ2-7; size: .; D: .; DNA: TGTGCCAGCTCACCACTTGGGGGGGCTAGTCGCGAGCAGTACTTC; CDR3: CASSPLGGASREQYF
V: TRBV6-6; J: TRBJ2-7; size: .; D: TRBD2; DNA: TGTGCCAGCAGTGAGTCCGGGAGGCACTACGAGCAGTACTTC; CDR3: CASSESGRHYEQYF
V: TRBV7-9; J: TRBJ1-2; size: .; D: TRBD1; DNA: TGTGCCAGCAGCTTAGCAGTGATGGGACAGATTAACTACACCTTC; CDR3: CASSLAVMGQINYTF
V: TRBV5-6; J: TRBJ2-7; size: .; D: .; DNA: TGTGCCAGCAGCTTGGATCAGTACGAGCAGTACTTC; CDR3: CASSLDQYEQYF
V: TRBV7-3; J: TRBJ2-2; size: .; D: .; DNA: TGTGCCAGCAGCCCCCGGGGAGGGGGTTGGGCCGGGGAGCTGTTTTTT; CDR3: CASSPRGGGWAGELFF
V: TRBV19; J: TRBJ2-6; size: few; D: TRBD1; DNA: TGTGCCAGTAGTATAATAGTCGGGACAGGGATCTCCGGGGCCAACGTCCTGACTTTC; CDR3: CASSIIVGTGISGANVLTF
V: TRBV5-1; J: TRBJ2-1; size: .; D: TRBD2; DNA: TGCGCCAGCAGCTTGGTGCGGGAGACCTCGGATGAGCAGTTCTTC; CDR3: CASSLVRETSDEQFF
V: TRBV2; J: TRBJ1-1; size: .; D: .; DNA: TGTGCCAGCAAAGGGACAAAAGGTGAAGCTTTCTTT; CDR3: CASKGTKGEAFF
V: TRBV5-6; J: TRBJ1-1; size: .; D: TRBD1; DNA: TGTGCCAGCAGCCCCGGATGGGGACAGGGGTTCTTCTCATTAGCTTTCTTT; CDR3: CASSPGWGQGFFSLAFF
V: TRBV5-4; J: TRBJ2-3; size: .; D: TRBD2; DNA: TGTGCCAGCAGCACTAGCGGGGGGGAAGATACGCAGTATTTT; CDR3: CASSTSGGEDTQYF
V: TRBV27; J: TRBJ1-1; size: .; D: TRBD1; DNA: TGTGCCAGCAGTCCGGACAGGCTAAAGCCTGAAGCTTTCTTT; CDR3: CASSPDRLKPEAFF
V: TRBV6-6; J: TRBJ2-2; size: once; D: .; DNA: TGTGCCAGCAGTTACTGGCCCTTGGCCGGGGAGCTGTTTTTT; CDR3: CASSYWPLAGELFF
V: TRBV4-3; J: TRBJ2-7; size: .; D: .; DNA: TGCGCCAGCAGCCAATGGGAGAACTACGAGCAGTACTTC; CDR3: CASSQWENYEQYF
V: TRBV7-9; J: TRBJ1-4; size: .; D: .; DNA: TGTGCCAGCAGCTTTGGACAGAGAAATGAAAAACTGTTTTTT; CDR3: CASSFGQRNEKLFF
V: TRBV19; J: TRBJ2-4; size: .; D: .; DNA: TGTGCCTCAGGGATGATGGACATTCAGTACTTC; CDR3: CASGMMDIQYF
V: TRBV7-9; J: TRBJ2-5; size: .; D: .; DNA: TGTGCCAGCAGCTTAGTCCCAGGGCTGGAGACCCAGTACTTC; CDR3: CASSLVPGLETQYF
V: TRBV5-4; J: TRBJ2-1; size: .; D: .; DNA: TGTGCCAGCAGCTTGTTACTGAACAATGAGCAGTTCTTC; CDR3: CASSLLLNNEQFF
V: TRBV5-1; J: TRBJ2-1; size: .; D: TRBD2; DNA: TGCGCCAGCACACCAAGCGGGACTTCCTACAATGAGCAGTTCTTC; CDR3: CASTPSGTSYNEQFF
V: TRBV27; J: TRBJ2-7; size: .; D: TRBD2; DNA: TGTGCCAGCAGAGCTAGCGGGAGGGCCATCTACGAGCAGTACTTC; CDR3: CASRASGRAIYEQYF
V: TRBV30; J: TRBJ2-2; size: few; D: TRBD1; DNA: TGTGCCTGGAGAGGGACAGACACCGGGGAGCTGTTTTTT; CDR3: CAWRGTDTGELFF
V: TRBV5-1; J: TRBJ2-7; size: .; D: TRBD1; DNA: TGCGCCAGCAGCTTGGGACAGGGGGCGGCCCACGAGCAGTACTTC; CDR3: CASSLGQGAAHEQYF
V: TRBV27; J: TRBJ2-5; size: .; D: TRBD2; DNA: TGTGCCAGCAGAAGACTAGCGGGAGGGGCCGGTATAAAGGGAGGCGAGACCCAGTACTTC; CDR3: CASRRLAGGAGIKGGETQYF
V: TRBV4-1; J: TRBJ2-1; size: .; D: .; DNA: TGCGCCAGCAGCCAAGAAAGCCATAGCCAACGCAATGAGCAGTTCTTC; CDR3: CASSQESHSQRNEQFF
V: TRBV19; J: TRBJ2-7; size: .; D: TRBD1; DNA: TGTGCCAGTAGTAACGGACAGGGGTTTTACGAGCAGTACTTC; CDR3: CASSNGQGFYEQYF
V: TRBV7-2; J: TRBJ2-3; size: .; D: TRBD2; DNA: TGTGCCAGCAGCTTCGCCCTAGGGAGGGGTTCAGATACGCAGTATTTT; CDR3: CASSFALGRGSDTQYF
V: TRBV6-1; J: TRBJ1-5; size: .; D: .; DNA: TGTGCCAGCAGTGAAGCTAGGCCAGGGCAGCCCCAGCATTTT; CDR3: CASSEARPGQPQHF
V: TRBV7-9; J: TRBJ2-5; size: once; D: .; DNA: TGTGCCAGCAGCGGGGGGTGGGAGACCCAGTACTTC; CDR3: CASSGGWETQYF
V: TRBV7-2; J: TRBJ2-1; size: .; D: TRBD1; DNA: TGTGCCAGCAGCTCAGGGGGCACCAACTACAATGAGCAGTTCTTC; CDR3: CASSSGGTNYNEQFF
V: TRBV7-3; J: TRBJ2-1; size: .; D: .; DNA: TGTGCCAGCAGCTTACCAGGGGAGTTCGACAATGAGCAGTTCTTC; CDR3: CASSLPGEFDNEQFF
V: TRBV4-2; J: TRBJ1-2; size: .; D: .; DNA: TGTGCCAGCAGCCAAGATCAGTCGTCCGGGTATGGCTACAACTTC; CDR3: CASSQDQSSGYGYNF
V: TRBV5-1; J: TRBJ1-2; size: .; D: TRBD1; DNA: TGCGCCAGCAGCCAAGATGGGACAGGACCTGGCTACACCTTC; CDR3: CASSQDGTGPGYTF
V: TRBV5-1; J: TRBJ1-4; size: once; D: .; DNA: TGCGCCAGCAGCTTGCGTTTGGGACAAGCTAATGAAAAACTGTTTTTT; CDR3: CASSLRLGQANEKLFF
V: TRBV27; J: TRBJ2-7; size: .; D: .; DNA: TGTGCCAGCAGTTTAGGGCATTTCTACGAGCAGTACTTC; CDR3: CASSLGHFYEQYF
V: TRBV9; J: TRBJ1-6; size: .; D: .; DNA: TGTGCCAGCAGCGGTTCCGGGACAATGAATTCACCCCTCCACTTT; CDR3: CASSGSGTMNSPLHF
V: TRBV4-1; J: TRBJ2-5; size: .; D: .; DNA: TGCGCCAGCAGCCAAGCGAGGGGGCAAGAGACCCAGTACTTC; CDR3: CASSQARGQETQYF
V: TRBV20-1; J: TRBJ1-2; size: .; D: .; DNA: TGCAGTGCGAAAAGGGGGTATGGCTACACCTTC; CDR3: CSAKRGYGYTF